These 2 T cell receptor beta chains originate from one sample sequenced in a study of cytomegalovirus exposure and HLA in healthy donors. The PCR used 60 Vbeta and 13 Jbeta primers. Produced via immunoSEQ multiplex PCR; TCRdb's table is partial and in-frame only. The sample yields tens of thousands of clones, about 78% seen once. Sequenced: PBMCs. The receptor source for this set is a middle-aged woman in good health and CMV-seropositive.

This clone was seen a single time. The rearrangement uses TRBV2 and TRBJ2-7; unclear D gene. Per the germline V gene, CDR1 is SNHLY and CDR2 is FYNNEI. The CDR3 has 13 residues. The V end lost 11 bases, the J end lost 0 bases, and 14 bases lay between the germline ends. The CDR3 spells CAGQAGVSYEQYF. The CDR3 region has the DNA TGTGCCGGTCAGGCAGGCGTCTCCTACGAGCAGTACTTC.

V and J are TRBV19 and TRBJ1-2; TRBD1 is a possible D gene (5 bases). Trimming took off 10 bases at V and 4 bases at J, with 16 bases between the two ends. Germline values: CDR1 LNHDA, CDR2 SQIVND (reference sequence). The CDR3 has 13 residues. In DNA form, the CDR3 reads TGTGCCACCAGTGCCCCAGGGATCTATGGCTACACCTTC. Its protein product is CATSAPGIYGYTF.